Following are 22 T cell receptor beta chains from one sample sequenced in a study of T cells in Graves' hyperthyroidism and ophthalmopathy. RNA transcripts provided the source from which TCR beta CDR3 regions were amplified. TCR CDR3 underwent first-round RT-PCR with the HTBI primer set. TCRdb re-called the multiplex PCR reads with MiXCR, one entry per CDR3 protein. The table includes 500,000 to 800,000 distinct CDR3 sequences, over 40% detected once. Material for sequencing was peripheral blood or thyroid tissue (not recorded which). These receptors all come from an adult man with Graves' disease, either hyperthyroidism or ophthalmopathy (not recorded which).

This clonotype was picked up a small number of times. V and J are TRBV20-1 and TRBJ2-7; TRBD2 aligns across 10 bases. The CDR3 has 17 residues. V was pared by 1 base and J by 5 bases, with 14 bases of the junction left unmatched. The germline CDR1 and CDR2 sequences are DFQATT and SNEGSKA (reference sequence). The CDR3 DNA follows: TGCAGTGCTAGAGTAGAAGCGGGAGGGCCAGGCGGGCACGAGCAGTACTTC. This codes for CSARVEAGGPGGHEQYF.

In this sample, this clonotype turned up a few times. One base away lies a much larger clone, so this may be a sequencing read error. The chain recombines TRBV7-6 with TRBJ1-1; D might be TRBD1 (5 bases). Germline assignment: CDR1 SGHVS and CDR2 FNYEAQ. CDR3 length: 13 residues. DNA for the CDR3: TGTACCAGCAGCCGACAGCTGAACACTGAAGCTTTCTTT. It yields the protein CTSSRQLNTEAFF.

In this sample, this clonotype turned up once. The chain links TRBV25-1 to TRBJ1-3; D perhaps matches TRBD1 (5 bases). The CDR3 sequence is 13 residues long. Germline V CDR1 and CDR2: MGHDK, SYGVNS. Trimming left V 8 bases short and J 4 bases short, with 12 bases between. Here the CDR3 reads CASSPGMGNTIYF. As DNA, the CDR3 is TGTGCCAGCTCACCAGGGATGGGAAACACCATATATTTT.

This sequence joins TRBV10-2 and TRBJ1-4; maybe TRBD1 (5 bases). This CDR3 spans 15 amino acids. In germline, CDR1 is WSHSY, CDR2 SAAADI. V lost 5 bases to trimming and J lost 5 bases, with 15 bases between them. This chain's CDR3 is CASSSPGLGNEKLFF. As DNA, the CDR3 is TGCGCCAGCAGTTCTCCGGGACTGGGGAATGAAAAACTGTTTTTT.

V usage is TRBV7-9 and J usage is TRBJ1-4; D may be TRBD1 (6 bases). This CDR3 is built from 16 residues. V lost 1 base and J 0 bases, leaving 9 bases between the germline ends. Per germline, CDR1 SEHNR and CDR2 FQNEAQ (reference sequence). The CDR3 nucleotides read TGTGCCAGCAGCTTAGTGGAGGGGGCAACTAATGAAAAACTGTTTTTT. This encodes CASSLVEGATNEKLFF.

J is TRBJ1-1 and V is TRBV7-9, with 7 bases that match TRBD1. After removal of 3 bases from V and 1 base from J, the junction contained 5 bases not matched to a gene. There are 15 residues in the CDR3. Germline V lookup: CDR1 SEHNR, CDR2 FQNEAQ (reference sequence). The CDR3 sequence is CASSFRDRTNTEAFF. The CDR3 DNA reads TGTGCCAGCAGCTTCCGGGACAGAACGAACACTGAAGCTTTCTTT.

This clonotype was counted many times. The chain uses TRBV10-3 and TRBJ1-6; tentative D call: TRBD1 (5 bases). This CDR3 contains 13 residues. Germline-derived CDR1 and CDR2 are ENHRY and SYGVKD. The germline V and J ends were trimmed by 8 bases and 7 bases, with 12 bases remaining between them. CDR3 nucleotide sequence: TGTGCCATCGGGACGGGAAGCAATTCACCCCTCCACTTT. Encoded protein: CAIGTGSNSPLHF.

The genes are TRBV5-7 and TRBJ1-1; 8 nucleotides line up with TRBD1. TRBV5-7 falls under the ORF class, with uncertain function. With 6 bases clipped from V and 2 bases from J, the junction kept 9 bases outside the gene matches. The CDR3 is made up of 15 amino acids. Here the CDR3 DNA reads TGTGCCAGCACCGATCCGGACAGGGCTAACACTGAAGCTTTCTTT. It specifies CASTDPDRANTEAFF.

This clonotype showed up just once. The chain uses TRBV29-1 and TRBJ2-5; the D gene could be TRBD1 or TRBD2 (5 bases each). The CDR3 runs to 15 residues. Between the trimmed V and J ends, which lost 2 bases and 2 bases, there was a span of 15 bases. CDR1 is SQVTM, CDR2 ANQGSEA, per germline. The CDR3 sequence: CSVEMGDLRQETQYF. The CDR3 nucleotides read TGCAGCGTTGAAATGGGGGACCTGAGGCAAGAGACCCAGTACTTC.

V usage is TRBV29-1 and J usage is TRBJ2-5, with D hard to call. V was cut by 3 bases and J by 5 bases, with 10 bases left in between. The CDR3 is made up of 12 amino acids. Germline V gene lookup returns CDR1 SQVTM and CDR2 ANQGSEA. In DNA form, the CDR3 reads TGCAGCGTTGATCCCCAAGCGGAGACCCAGTACTTC. This translates into CSVDPQAETQYF.

This clonotype occurred a few times. This rearrangement joins TRBV9 to TRBJ2-7; 12 positions match TRBD2. The junction had 7 bases not matched to a gene; V was cut back by 4 bases and J by 5 bases. The CDR3 spans 15 residues. Germline loops: CDR1 SGDLS, CDR2 YYNGEE. The CDR3 DNA sequence: TGTGCCAGCAGCCCGACTAGCGGGAGTATCAACGAGCAGTACTTC. Its translation: CASSPTSGSINEQYF. Looking up the rest from reference TRBV9 and TRBJ2-7 gives the full variable domain: DSGVTQTPKHLITATGQRVTLRCSPRSGDLSVYWYQQSLDQGLQFLIQYYNGEERAKGNILERFSAQQFPDLHSELNLSSLELGDSALYFCASSPTSGSINEQYFGPGTRLTVT.

The rearrangement uses TRBV28 and TRBJ1-6; maybe TRBD1 (5 bases). CDR1 is MDHEN, CDR2 SYDVKM, per germline. Trimming removed 3 bases from V and 6 bases from J, with 12 bases in between. The CDR3 spans 15 residues. CDR3 bases: TGTGCCAGCAGTTTCCTGGGAGGGACTAATTCACCCCTCCACTTT. It specifies CASSFLGGTNSPLHF.

This clonotype has ten or more counts. This rearrangement joins TRBV25-1 to TRBJ1-5, with 7 bases fitting TRBD1. The CDR3 sequence is 16 residues long. After removal of 2 bases from V and 1 base from J, the junction contained 5 bases not matched to a gene. The V gene's germline CDR1 is MGHDK and CDR2 SYGVNS. The CDR3 loop is CASSEQGEASNQPQHF. CDR3 nucleotide sequence: TGTGCCAGCAGTGAACAGGGGGAAGCGAGCAATCAGCCCCAGCATTTT.

The genes are TRBV29-1 and TRBJ2-5; TRBD1 is a possible D gene (6 bases). Germline V gene data show CDR1 as SQVTM and CDR2 as ANQGSEA. With 4 bases removed from V and 2 bases from J, the gap between germline ends came to 8 bases. This CDR3 has 12 amino acids. CDR3 in DNA: TGCAGCGTTGTAACAGGGCAAGAGACCCAGTACTTC. Translating it yields CSVVTGQETQYF.

This clonotype was recorded at least ten times. The chain carries TRBV7-9 and TRBJ2-5, with 14 bases aligning to TRBD2. Germline V gene lookup returns CDR1 SEHNR and CDR2 FQNEAQ (reference sequence). With 4 bases clipped from V and 2 bases from J, the junction kept 3 bases outside the gene matches. This CDR3 spans 16 amino acids. DNA for the CDR3: TGTGCCAGCAGCTCAAGACTAGCGGGAGGGCAAGAGACCCAGTACTTC. Its translation: CASSSRLAGGQETQYF.

This clonotype was detected ten times or more. The CDR3 loop is CATSSPGEDSEAFF. The CDR3 coding sequence is TGTGCCACCAGCAGTCCGGGAGAGGACAGTGAAGCTTTCTTT. J is TRBJ1-1 and V is TRBV15; possibly TRBD1 for D (6 bases). This CDR3 is 14 amino acids long. V gave up 3 bases and J gave up 7 bases, with 15 bases separating them. Germline V gene data show CDR1 as LNHNV and CDR2 as YYDKDF (reference sequence).

V usage is TRBV29-1 and J usage is TRBJ2-3, with TRBD2 identical over 8 bases. V lost 3 bases, J lost 4 bases, and 3 bases stayed unmatched. The CDR3 is 13 residues long. The germline V gene has CDR1 SQVTM and CDR2 ANQGSEA. The CDR3 sequence is CSVEGTRADTQYF. In nucleotides, the CDR3 is TGCAGCGTTGAGGGGACTAGGGCAGATACGCAGTATTTT.

This clonotype was detected only a few times. The chain recombines TRBV5-1 with TRBJ2-2, with TRBD2 matching 7 bases. Germline CDR1 reads SGHRS; CDR2 reads YFSETQ. The ends lost 3 bases at V and 7 bases at J; junction bases unmatched: 6. The CDR3 has 14 amino acids. The chain's CDR3 is CASSSGTNIGELFF. The CDR3 nucleotides are TGCGCCAGCAGCTCCGGGACTAATATCGGGGAGCTGTTTTTT.

This chain connects TRBV7-6 to TRBJ2-6, with D possibly being TRBD1 or TRBD2 (6 bases each). Trimming cost V 1 base and J 0 bases, with 10 bases left between them. The germline CDR1 and CDR2 sequences are SGHVS and FNYEAQ. CDR3 length equals 17 residues. The CDR3 loop reads CASSLEGGGSGANVLTF. The DNA for the CDR3 is TGTGCCAGCAGCTTAGAAGGGGGAGGCTCTGGGGCCAACGTCCTGACTTTC.

This clonotype appeared many times. The genes are TRBV29-1 and TRBJ2-7; TRBD1 matches 9 bases. The CDR3 consists of 13 residues. Germline V gene sequence: CDR1 SQVTM, CDR2 ANQGSEA. V was pared by 7 bases and J by 3 bases, with 7 bases of the junction left unmatched. CDR3 DNA: TGCAGCGCGGGGACAGGGCTGATCTACGAGCAGTACTTC. It translates to CSAGTGLIYEQYF.

This clonotype showed up just a few times. Germline is not matched at one junction end, which may reflect a read error. The J gene is TRBJ1-4, the V gene TRBV11-2, with TRBD1 identical over 8 bases. Looked up from germline, CDR1 is SGHAT and CDR2 is FQNNGV. The CDR3 has 14 residues. CDR3 DNA sequence: TGCGCCAGCAGCCAAAGAGACAGGGGTGAAAAACTGTTTTTT. It codes for CASSQRDRGEKLFF.

This clonotype was detected many times. This chain connects TRBV10-2 to TRBJ2-5; D is undetermined. CDR1 WSHSY and CDR2 SAAADI come from the germline V gene. V was pared by 1 base and J by 1 base, with 7 bases between. This CDR3 is built from 14 residues. The CDR3 DNA reads as TGCGCCAGCAGTGAGTTGGGCCTCCAAGAGACCCAGTACTTC. This sequence encodes CASSELGLQETQYF.